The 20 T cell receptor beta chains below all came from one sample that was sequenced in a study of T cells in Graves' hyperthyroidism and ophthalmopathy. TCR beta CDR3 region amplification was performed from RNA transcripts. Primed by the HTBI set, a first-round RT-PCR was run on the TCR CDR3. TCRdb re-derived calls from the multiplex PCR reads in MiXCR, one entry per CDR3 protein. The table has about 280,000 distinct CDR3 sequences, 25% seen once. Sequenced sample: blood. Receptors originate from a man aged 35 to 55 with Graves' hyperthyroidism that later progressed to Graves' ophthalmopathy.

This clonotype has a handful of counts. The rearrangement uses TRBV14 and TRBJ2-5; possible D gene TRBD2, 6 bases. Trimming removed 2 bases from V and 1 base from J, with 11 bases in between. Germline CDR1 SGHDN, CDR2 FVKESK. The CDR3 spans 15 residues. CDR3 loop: CASSQWSGVQETQYF. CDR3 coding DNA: TGTGCCAGCAGCCAATGGTCGGGAGTCCAAGAGACCCAGTACTTC.

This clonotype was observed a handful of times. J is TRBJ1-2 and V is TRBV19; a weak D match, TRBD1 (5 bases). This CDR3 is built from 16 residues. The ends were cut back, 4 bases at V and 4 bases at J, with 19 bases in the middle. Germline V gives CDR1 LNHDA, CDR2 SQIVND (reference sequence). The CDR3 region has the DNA TGTGCCAGTAGTACGAGGTGGGGCACCGGGGGCTATGGCTACACCTTC. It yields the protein CASSTRWGTGGYGYTF.

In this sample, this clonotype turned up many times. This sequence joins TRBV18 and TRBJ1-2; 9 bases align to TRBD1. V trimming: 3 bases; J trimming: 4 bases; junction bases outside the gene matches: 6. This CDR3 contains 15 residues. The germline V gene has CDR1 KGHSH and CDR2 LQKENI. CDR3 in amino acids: CASSPPGQGGYGYTF. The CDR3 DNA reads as TGTGCCAGCTCACCGCCGGGACAGGGTGGCTATGGCTACACCTTC.

CDR3 bases: TGTGCCAGTAGTATGCCTCCCCCCGGAGACAGGGGGAGCGACGAGCAGTACTTC. Encoded protein: CASSMPPPGDRGSDEQYF. The chain has TRBV19 and TRBJ2-7; 9 nucleotides line up with TRBD1. The CDR3 spans 18 residues. Looked up from germline, CDR1 is LNHDA and CDR2 is SQIVND (reference sequence). V was pared by 3 bases and J by 5 bases, with 17 bases of the junction left unmatched.

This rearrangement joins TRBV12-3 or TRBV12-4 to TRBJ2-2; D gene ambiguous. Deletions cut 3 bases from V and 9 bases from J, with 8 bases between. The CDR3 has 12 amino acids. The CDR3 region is CASSFSARELFF. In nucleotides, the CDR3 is TGTGCCAGCAGTTTTTCGGCCCGGGAGCTGTTTTTT.

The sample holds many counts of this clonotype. The CDR3 DNA reads TGTGCCAGCAGTCAGAACGGGGCCTACGAGCAGTACTTC. The encoded protein is CASSQNGAYEQYF. This chain uses TRBV12-3 or TRBV12-4 with TRBJ2-7; tentative D call: TRBD2 (5 bases). With 5 bases removed from V and 2 bases from J, the gap between germline ends came to 10 bases. The CDR3 totals 13 residues.

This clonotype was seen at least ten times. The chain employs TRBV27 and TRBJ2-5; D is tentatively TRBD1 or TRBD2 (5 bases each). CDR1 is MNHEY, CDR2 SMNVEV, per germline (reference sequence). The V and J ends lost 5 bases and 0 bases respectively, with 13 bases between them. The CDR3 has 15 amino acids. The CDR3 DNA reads TGTGCCAGCAGTCCGGGGACCGAGTACCAAGAGACCCAGTACTTC. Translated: CASSPGTEYQETQYF.

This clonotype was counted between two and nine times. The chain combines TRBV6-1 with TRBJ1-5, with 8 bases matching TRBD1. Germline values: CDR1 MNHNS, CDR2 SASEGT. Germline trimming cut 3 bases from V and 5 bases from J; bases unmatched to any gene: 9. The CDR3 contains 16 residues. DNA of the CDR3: TGTGCCAGCAGTGAGCCGGGACAGGTCCCCGATCAGCCCCAGCATTTT. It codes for CASSEPGQVPDQPQHF.

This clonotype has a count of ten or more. CDR3 coding DNA: TGTGCCAGCAGACCGGGACAGAGGGCCTACGAGCAGTACTTC. As protein: CASRPGQRAYEQYF. This chain connects TRBV7-2 to TRBJ2-7; TRBD1 aligns across 7 bases. V lost 6 bases to trimming and J lost 2 bases; unmatched junction nucleotides: 7. The germline CDR1 and CDR2 sequences are SGHTA and FQGNSA. The CDR3 extends over 14 amino acids.

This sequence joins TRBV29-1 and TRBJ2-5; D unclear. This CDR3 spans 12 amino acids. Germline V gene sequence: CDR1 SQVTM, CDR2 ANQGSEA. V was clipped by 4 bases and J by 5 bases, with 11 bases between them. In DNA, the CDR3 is TGCAGCGTTGCTGTGCAAGGCGAGACCCAGTACTTC. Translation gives CSVAVQGETQYF.

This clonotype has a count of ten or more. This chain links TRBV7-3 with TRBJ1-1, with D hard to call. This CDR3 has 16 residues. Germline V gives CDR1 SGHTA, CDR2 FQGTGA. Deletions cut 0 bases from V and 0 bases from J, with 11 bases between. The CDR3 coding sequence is TGTGCCAGCAGCTTAACCCCCGGCTCAGTGAACACTGAAGCTTTCTTT. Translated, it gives CASSLTPGSVNTEAFF.

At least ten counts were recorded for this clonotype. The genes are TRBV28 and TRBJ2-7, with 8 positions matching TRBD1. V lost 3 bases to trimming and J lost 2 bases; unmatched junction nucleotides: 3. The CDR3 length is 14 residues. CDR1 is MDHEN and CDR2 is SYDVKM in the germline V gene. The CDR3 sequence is CASSFWDRTYEQYF. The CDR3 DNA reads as TGTGCCAGCAGTTTTTGGGACAGGACCTACGAGCAGTACTTC.

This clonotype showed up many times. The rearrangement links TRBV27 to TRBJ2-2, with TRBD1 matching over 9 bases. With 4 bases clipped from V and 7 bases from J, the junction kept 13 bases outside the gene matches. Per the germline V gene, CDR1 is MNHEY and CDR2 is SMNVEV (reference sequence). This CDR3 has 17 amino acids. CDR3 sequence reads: CASSYHIPGTGNGELFF. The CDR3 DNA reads TGTGCCAGCAGTTACCATATTCCGGGGACAGGGAACGGGGAGCTGTTTTTT.

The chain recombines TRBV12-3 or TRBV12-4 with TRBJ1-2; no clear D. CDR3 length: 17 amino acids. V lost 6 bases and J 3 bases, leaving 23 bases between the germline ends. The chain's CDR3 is CASRMTGKLWTHYGYTF. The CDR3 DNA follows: TGTGCCAGCAGAATGACCGGGAAACTGTGGACCCACTATGGCTACACCTTC.

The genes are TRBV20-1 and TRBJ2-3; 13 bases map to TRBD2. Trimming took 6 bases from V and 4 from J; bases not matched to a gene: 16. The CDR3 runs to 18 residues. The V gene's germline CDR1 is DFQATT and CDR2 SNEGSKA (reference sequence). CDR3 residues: CSAELAGGPVPGSDTQYF. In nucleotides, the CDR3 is TGCAGTGCGGAACTAGCGGGAGGGCCGGTACCTGGGTCAGATACGCAGTATTTT.

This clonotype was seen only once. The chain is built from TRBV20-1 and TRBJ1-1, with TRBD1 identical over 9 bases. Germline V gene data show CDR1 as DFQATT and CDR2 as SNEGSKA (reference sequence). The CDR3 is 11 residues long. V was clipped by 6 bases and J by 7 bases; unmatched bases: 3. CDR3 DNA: TGCAGTGCCCAGGACAGGGGTGAAGCTTTCTTT. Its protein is CSAQDRGEAFF.

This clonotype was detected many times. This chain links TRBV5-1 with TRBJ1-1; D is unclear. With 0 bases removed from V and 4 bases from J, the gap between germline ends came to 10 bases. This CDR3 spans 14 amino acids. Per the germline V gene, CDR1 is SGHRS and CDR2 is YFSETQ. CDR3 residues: CASSLGLTGTEAFF. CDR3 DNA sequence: TGCGCCAGCAGCTTGGGTTTGACCGGCACTGAAGCTTTCTTT.

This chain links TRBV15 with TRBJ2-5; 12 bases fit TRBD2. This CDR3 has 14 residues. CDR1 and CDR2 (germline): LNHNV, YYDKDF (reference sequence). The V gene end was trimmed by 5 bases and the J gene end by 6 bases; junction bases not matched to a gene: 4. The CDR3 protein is CATSATSGSKTQYF. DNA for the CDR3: TGTGCCACCAGCGCGACTAGCGGGAGCAAGACCCAGTACTTC.

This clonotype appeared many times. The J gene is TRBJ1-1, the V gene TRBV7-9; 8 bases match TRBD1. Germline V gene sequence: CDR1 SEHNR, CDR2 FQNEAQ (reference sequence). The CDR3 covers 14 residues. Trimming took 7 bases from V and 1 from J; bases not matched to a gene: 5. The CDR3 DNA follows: TGTGCCAGCAAGAAGACAGGGGCGAACACTGAAGCTTTCTTT. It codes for CASKKTGANTEAFF.

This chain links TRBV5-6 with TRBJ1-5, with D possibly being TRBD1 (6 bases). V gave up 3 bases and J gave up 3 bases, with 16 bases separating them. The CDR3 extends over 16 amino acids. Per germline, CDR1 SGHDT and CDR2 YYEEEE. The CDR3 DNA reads TGTGCCAGCAGCTCGCGGGGGGGCAGGATCAATCAGCCCCAGCATTTT. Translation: CASSSRGGRINQPQHF.